This T cell receptor (beta chain) was identified during a study of CD8 T cells in Susac syndrome. Reverse transcription used about 0.45 to 1 ug RNA and random hexamers. An immunoSEQ multiplex PCR generated amplified TCR beta CDR3 products spanning 54 Vbeta and 13 Jbeta. TCRdb processed the immunoSEQ multiplex PCR reads anew with MiXCR; each CDR3 protein has one entry. The repertoire holds a few hundred thousand distinct CDR3 sequences, 75% to 90% seen once, with more than 0.09% in the top ten. The study sequenced TCR beta in blood CD8+ and CD4+ T cells. Purification of the CD8+ and CD4+ T cells relied on negative isolation, and TEMRA cells underwent FACS enrichment. CDR1 is SGHRS, CDR2 YFSETQ, per germline. V lost 3 bases and J lost 3, with 22 bases in between. The CDR3 is 18 amino acids.

Specimen: CD8+ T cells from PBMCs. V and J are TRBV5-1 and TRBJ2-1; weak D call: TRBD2 (6 bases). This sequence was found in a human donor with multiple sclerosis. The CDR3 region has the DNA TGCGCCAGCAGCTCCCTTGAGTTCGGCGGGGCGGGCTACAATGAGCAGTTCTTC. Protein sequence: CASSSLEFGGAGYNEQFF.